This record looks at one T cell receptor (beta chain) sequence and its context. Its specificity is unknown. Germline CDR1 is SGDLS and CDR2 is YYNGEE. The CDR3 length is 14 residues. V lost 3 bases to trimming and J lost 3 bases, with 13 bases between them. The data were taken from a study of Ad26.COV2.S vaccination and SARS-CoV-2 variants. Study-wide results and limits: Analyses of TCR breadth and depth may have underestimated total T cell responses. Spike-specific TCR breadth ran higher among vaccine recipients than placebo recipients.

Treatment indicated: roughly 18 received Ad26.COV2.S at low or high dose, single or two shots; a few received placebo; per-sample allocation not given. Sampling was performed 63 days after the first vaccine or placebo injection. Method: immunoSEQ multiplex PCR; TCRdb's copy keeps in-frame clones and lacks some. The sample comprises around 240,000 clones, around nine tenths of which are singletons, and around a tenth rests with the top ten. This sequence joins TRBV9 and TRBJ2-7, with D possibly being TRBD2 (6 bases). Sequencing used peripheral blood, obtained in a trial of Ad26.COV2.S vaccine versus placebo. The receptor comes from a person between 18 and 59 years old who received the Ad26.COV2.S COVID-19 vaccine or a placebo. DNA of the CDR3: TGTGCCAGCAGCGCAACTAGCTCGGGCTACGAGCAGTACTTC. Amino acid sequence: CASSATSSGYEQYF. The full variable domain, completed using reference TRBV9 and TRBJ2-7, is DSGVTQTPKHLITATGQRVTLRCSPRSGDLSVYWYQQSLDQGLQFLIQYYNGEERAKGNILERFSAQQFPDLHSELNLSSLELGDSALYFCASSATSSGYEQYFGPGTRLTVT.